This entry lists 2 T cell receptor beta chains sequenced from one sample in a study of T cell changes during pregnancy in multiple sclerosis. Sequenced by immunoSEQ multiplex PCR; TCRdb stores in-frame clones only, minus some. The data show tens of thousands of clones, just over 90% seen once. The source was CD8+ T cells from peripheral blood mononuclear cells, collected in the second trimester of pregnancy. The receptors derive from a female donor with multiple sclerosis, enrolled in a pregnancy study.

V is TRBV19 and J is TRBJ1-5; a possible D gene is TRBD1 (6 bases). Germline assignment: CDR1 LNHDA and CDR2 SQIVND (reference sequence). V lost 5 bases to trimming and J lost 3 bases, with 11 bases between them. The length of the CDR3 is 14 residues. The CDR3 DNA follows: TGTGCCAGTAGTGTCAGGGGATCCAATCAGCCCCAGCATTTT. Amino acids: CASSVRGSNQPQHF.

The chain combines TRBV7-8 with TRBJ2-7; TRBD2 matches 9 bases. J was trimmed by 1 base and V by 6 bases; bases with no gene match: 4. Germline assignment: CDR1 SGHVS and CDR2 FQNEAQ. The CDR3 runs to 14 residues. The CDR3 nucleotides are TGTGCCAGCAGAGCGGGAGGCTCATCCTACGAGCAGTACTTC. Its translation is CASRAGGSSYEQYF.